The 21 T cell receptor beta chains reported below all come from one sample, sequenced in a study of preoperative IRX-2 immunotherapy in early breast cancer. Sequencing was performed with immunoSEQ multiplex PCR; in TCRdb, only in-frame clones are kept and a portion is missing. This table holds roughly 93,000 clones, just over 85% found once. Treatment specified: preoperative locoregional IRX-2 cytokine immunotherapy. Specimen: tumor tissue, collected after IRX-2 immunotherapy. The receptors come from a human donor with breast cancer.

This clone occurred a few times. For the CDR3, the DNA is TGTGCCAGCAGCTTAGAAGGCGGGGGGAAGACCCAGTACTTC. Amino acids: CASSLEGGGKTQYF. This chain links TRBV7-7 with TRBJ2-5, with 8 bases that match TRBD2. Germline V gene data show CDR1 as SSHAT and CDR2 as FNYEAQ (reference sequence). The CDR3 is 14 residues long. After removal of 1 base from V and 6 bases from J, the junction contained 4 bases not matched to a gene.

This chain links TRBV23-1 with TRBJ2-4, with a weak D call TRBD2 (6 bases). TRBV23-1 is an ORF; its function is uncertain. This CDR3 spans 13 amino acids. Trimming took off 6 bases at V and 7 bases at J, with 13 bases between the two ends. CDR3 DNA sequence: TGCGCCAGCAGCTCGGGACTGATGAACATTCAGTACTTC. Its translation: CASSSGLMNIQYF.

This clone was recorded once. The gene calls are TRBV5-1 and TRBJ1-2, with TRBD1 matching 7 bases. V lost 5 bases to trimming and J lost 5 bases; unmatched junction nucleotides: 9. The V gene's germline CDR1 is SGHRS and CDR2 YFSETQ. The CDR3 runs to 14 residues. The CDR3 reads CASSLGGTVYGYTF. CDR3 nucleotides: TGCGCCAGCAGTCTCGGGGGGACAGTATATGGCTACACCTTC.

This sequence joins TRBV6-4 and TRBJ1-5; D unclear. Germline loops: CDR1 MRHNA, CDR2 SNTAGT. With 3 bases removed from V and 2 bases from J, the gap between germline ends came to 11 bases. The CDR3 sequence is 15 residues long. CDR3 loop: CASSEVGGGNQPQHF. In DNA, the CDR3 is TGTGCCAGCAGTGAAGTGGGCGGGGGCAATCAGCCCCAGCATTTT.

J is TRBJ1-2 and V is TRBV30; D possibly corresponds to TRBD1 (5 bases). Trimming left V 0 bases short and J 6 bases short, with 11 bases between. Germline CDR1 reads GTSNPN; CDR2 reads SVGIG (reference sequence). The CDR3 loop spans 13 amino acids. CDR3 residues: CAWSVQGTHGYTF. The CDR3 nucleotides are TGTGCCTGGAGTGTACAAGGGACGCATGGCTACACCTTC.

The chain is built from TRBV30 and TRBJ1-6, with D perhaps TRBD1 (5 bases). Germline V gives CDR1 GTSNPN, CDR2 SVGIG (reference sequence). Trimming pared 4 bases from V and 10 bases from J, leaving 14 bases between. The CDR3 spans 13 residues. CDR3 loop: CAWKQGGLSPLHF. CDR3 in DNA: TGTGCCTGGAAGCAGGGTGGTCTCTCACCCCTCCACTTT.

This chain connects TRBV11-3 to TRBJ1-2; 11 positions match TRBD1. V gave up 6 bases and J gave up 7 bases; unmatched junction bases: 13. Germline-derived CDR1 and CDR2 are SGHNT and YENEEA. The CDR3 sequence is 16 residues long. The CDR3 nucleotides read TGTGCCAGCAGTTACGGGAGCGGACAGGGGGCAGGTGGCTACACCTTC. The encoded protein is CASSYGSGQGAGGYTF.

V is TRBV6-8 and J is TRBJ1-1; weak D call: TRBD1 (6 bases). Trimming took off 8 bases at V and 4 bases at J, with 14 bases between the two ends. The CDR3 consists of 13 residues. Germline CDR1 reads MNHGY; CDR2 reads SAAAGT. CDR3 bases: TGTGCCAGCCGCAGGGGCGGGGGCACTGAAGCTTTCTTT. Residues: CASRRGGGTEAFF.

The chain links TRBV5-1 to TRBJ2-6; TRBD2 aligns across 12 bases. Trimming removed 4 bases from V and 2 bases from J; junction bases left unmatched: 1. Germline V gene data show CDR1 as SGHRS and CDR2 as YFSETQ. The CDR3 length is 16 residues. The DNA of the CDR3 is TGCGCCAGCAGCGGGACTAGCGGGCCTGGGGCCAACGTCCTGACTTTC. Amino acids: CASSGTSGPGANVLTF.

The chain is built from TRBV6-8 and TRBJ1-1; 10 bases are a match to TRBD1. J gave up 4 bases and V 7 bases, and 6 bases lay outside the gene matches. Germline V lookup: CDR1 MNHGY, CDR2 SAAAGT. CDR3 length equals 14 residues. The CDR3 nucleotides read TGTGCCAGCAAAGACAGGGGGCTGTTCACTGAAGCTTTCTTT. Its translation is CASKDRGLFTEAFF.

The rearrangement uses TRBV15 and TRBJ1-1, with D perhaps TRBD1 (6 bases). There are 15 residues in the CDR3. V lost 2 bases to trimming and J lost 1 base, with 11 bases between them. Germline V gives CDR1 LNHNV, CDR2 YYDKDF (reference sequence). CDR3 sequence: CATSRPKTGNTEAFF. The CDR3, as DNA: TGTGCCACCAGCAGACCTAAGACAGGGAACACTGAAGCTTTCTTT.

This rearrangement joins TRBV28 to TRBJ2-7; 7 positions match TRBD1. The ends lost 3 bases at V and 1 base at J; junction bases unmatched: 3. Looked up from germline, CDR1 is MDHEN and CDR2 is SYDVKM. This CDR3 region has 14 residues. The DNA of the CDR3 is TGTGCCAGCAGTTTGGTGGGACAGTCCTACGAGCAGTACTTC. It codes for CASSLVGQSYEQYF.

This clone is a singleton in its sample. This chain connects TRBV5-1 to TRBJ1-3; the D is unclear. Germline CDR1 SGHRS, CDR2 YFSETQ. The V and J ends lost 0 bases and 2 bases respectively, with 9 bases between them. This CDR3 has 15 amino acids. The CDR3 here is CASSLEGRAGNTIYF. CDR3 nucleotides: TGCGCCAGCAGCTTGGAGGGTAGGGCTGGAAACACCATATATTTT. The full variable domain, its missing parts supplied by reference TRBV5-1 and TRBJ1-3, is KAGVTQTPRYLIKTRGQQVTLSCSPISGHRSVSWYQQTPGQGLQFLFEYFSETQRNKGNFPGRFSGRQFSNSRSEMNVSTLELGDSALYLCASSLEGRAGNTIYFGEGSWLTVV.

The genes are TRBV28 and TRBJ1-2; 7 positions match TRBD1. The CDR3 length is 14 residues. The J segment lost 6 bases and the V segment lost 10 bases, leaving 14 bases of the junction unmatched. The germline CDR1 and CDR2 sequences are MDHEN and SYDVKM. The CDR3 reads CAIPRQGAQHGYTF. The CDR3 nucleotides read TGTGCCATCCCAAGACAGGGCGCACAACATGGCTACACCTTC.

The V and J genes are TRBV5-1 and TRBJ2-1; TRBD1 is a possible D gene (6 bases). CDR1 is SGHRS and CDR2 is YFSETQ in the germline V gene. Trimming pared 4 bases from V and 3 bases from J, leaving 14 bases between. The CDR3 extends over 15 amino acids. CDR3 in DNA: TGCGCCAGCAGCGGACGAGCAGGGGACTACAATGAGCAGTTCTTC. Translated: CASSGRAGDYNEQFF.

This clone showed up just a few times. The chain employs TRBV6-8 and TRBJ2-3, with 8 bases aligning to TRBD1. The V gene's germline CDR1 is MNHGY and CDR2 SAAAGT. Trimming took 6 bases from V and 0 from J; bases not matched to a gene: 5. The CDR3 loop spans 15 amino acids. The CDR3 bases are TGTGCCAGCAGGTCAGGACAGGGAAGCACAGATACGCAGTATTTT. This translates into CASRSGQGSTDTQYF.

J is TRBJ1-3 and V is TRBV12-5, with D maybe TRBD1 (5 bases). Germline V gene lookup returns CDR1 LGHNT and CDR2 FRNRAP. The CDR3 contains 15 residues. CDR3 coding DNA: TGTGCCAGCACCCCTCGCAGGGTGGCTGGAAACACCATATATTTT. Its protein is CASTPRRVAGNTIYF.

The chain employs TRBV6-8 and TRBJ1-2; no firm D call. Deletions cut 6 bases from V and 0 bases from J, with 8 bases between. CDR1 and CDR2 from the germline V gene are MNHGY and SAAAGT. This CDR3 contains 13 residues. CDR3 loop: CASSQPPNYGYTF. In DNA, the CDR3 is TGTGCCAGCAGCCAGCCCCCTAACTATGGCTACACCTTC.

In this sample, this clone turned up once. The rearrangement joins TRBV28 to TRBJ1-4; D is possibly TRBD1 (6 bases). Germline V lookup: CDR1 MDHEN, CDR2 SYDVKM. The CDR3 extends over 14 amino acids. Trimming took off 7 bases at V and 6 bases at J, with 15 bases between the two ends. The CDR3 spells CASKLGGADEKLFF. The CDR3 DNA reads as TGTGCCAGCAAGTTGGGGGGCGCTGATGAAAAACTGTTTTTT.

The chain joins TRBV15 to TRBJ1-2; 7 positions agree with TRBD1. J lost 0 bases, V lost 6 bases, and 4 bases had no gene match. CDR1 LNHNV and CDR2 YYDKDF come from the germline V gene (reference sequence). This CDR3 has 14 residues. CDR3 coding DNA: TGTGCCACCAGACAGGGGCTCTCTAACTATGGCTACACCTTC. It codes for CATRQGLSNYGYTF.

J is TRBJ2-1 and V is TRBV23-1, with 12 bases matching TRBD2. TRBV23-1 is given ORF status, its function remaining uncertain. The CDR3 length is 16 residues. The junction had 10 bases not matched to a gene; V was cut back by 6 bases and J by 7 bases. Here the CDR3 DNA reads TGCGCCAGCAGCTTGAGATCTAGCGGGGGGGCAAATGAGCAGTTCTTC. Translating it yields CASSLRSSGGANEQFF.